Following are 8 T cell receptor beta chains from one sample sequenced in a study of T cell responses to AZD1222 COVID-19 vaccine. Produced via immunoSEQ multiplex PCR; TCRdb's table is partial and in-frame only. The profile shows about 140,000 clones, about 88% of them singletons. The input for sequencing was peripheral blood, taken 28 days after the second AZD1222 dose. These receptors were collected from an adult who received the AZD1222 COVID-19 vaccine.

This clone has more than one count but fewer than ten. CDR3: CASSSRDRGLSYEQYF. Written as DNA, the CDR3 is TGTGCCAGCAGTTCGAGGGACAGGGGATTGTCGTACGAGCAGTACTTC. The chain recombines TRBV6-5 with TRBJ2-7; TRBD1 matches 10 bases. Trimming cost V 4 bases and J 4 bases; bases outside gene matches: 10. CDR1 and CDR2 from the germline V gene are MNHEY and SVGAGI. This CDR3 is built from 16 residues.

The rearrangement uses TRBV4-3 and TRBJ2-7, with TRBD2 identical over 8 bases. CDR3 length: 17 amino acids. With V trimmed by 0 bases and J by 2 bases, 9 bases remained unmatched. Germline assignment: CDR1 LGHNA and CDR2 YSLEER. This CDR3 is CASSQEWGRGAPYEQYF. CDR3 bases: TGCGCCAGCAGCCAAGAATGGGGGCGGGGGGCTCCCTACGAGCAGTACTTC.

The CDR3 sequence: CSARTDSYEQYF. CDR3 DNA sequence: TGCAGCGCCCGGACGGATTCCTACGAGCAGTACTTC. This chain links TRBV29-1 with TRBJ2-7, with D uncertain. V was clipped by 7 bases and J by 1 base, with 11 bases between them. This CDR3 spans 12 amino acids. CDR1 and CDR2 (germline): SQVTM, ANQGSEA.

CDR3 residues: CASSLEMMKNTEAFF. Here the CDR3 DNA reads TGTGCCAGCAGCTTGGAGATGATGAAGAACACTGAAGCTTTCTTT. J is TRBJ1-1 and V is TRBV5-5; D gene ambiguous. The length of the CDR3 is 15 residues. Germline loops: CDR1 SGHKS, CDR2 YYEKEE (reference sequence). Between the trimmed V and J ends, which lost 0 bases and 1 base, there was a span of 10 bases.

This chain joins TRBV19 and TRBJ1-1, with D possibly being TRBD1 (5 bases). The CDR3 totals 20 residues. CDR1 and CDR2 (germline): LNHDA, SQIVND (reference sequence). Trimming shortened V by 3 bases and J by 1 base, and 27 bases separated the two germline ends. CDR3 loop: CASSMRPGLSDGEGNTEAFF. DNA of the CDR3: TGTGCCAGTAGTATGCGGCCAGGGCTCTCCGACGGTGAGGGGAACACTGAAGCTTTCTTT.

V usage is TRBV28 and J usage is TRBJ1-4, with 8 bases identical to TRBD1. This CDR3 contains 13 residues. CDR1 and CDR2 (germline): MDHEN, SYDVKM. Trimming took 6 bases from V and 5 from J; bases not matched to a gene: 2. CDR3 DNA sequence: TGTGCCAGCAGCGACAGGGGAAATGAAAAACTGTTTTTT. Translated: CASSDRGNEKLFF.

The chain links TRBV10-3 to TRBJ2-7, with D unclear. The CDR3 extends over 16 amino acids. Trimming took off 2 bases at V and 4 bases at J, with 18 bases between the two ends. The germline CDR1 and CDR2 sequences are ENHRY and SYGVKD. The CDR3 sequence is CAISEPDSSEPYEQYF. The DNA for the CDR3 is TGTGCCATCAGTGAGCCCGATTCCTCCGAGCCTTACGAGCAGTACTTC.

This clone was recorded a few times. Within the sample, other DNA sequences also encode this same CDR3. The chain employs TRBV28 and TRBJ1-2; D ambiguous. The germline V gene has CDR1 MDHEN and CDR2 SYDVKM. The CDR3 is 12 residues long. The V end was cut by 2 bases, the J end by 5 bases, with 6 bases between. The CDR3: CASSLTGYGYTF. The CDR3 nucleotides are TGTGCCAGCAGTTTAACGGGGTATGGCTACACCTTC.